A single count supports the clone carrying this T cell receptor beta chain. What it recognizes is unknown. CDR1 is SNHLY and CDR2 is FYNNEI in the germline V gene. The CDR3 sequence is 16 residues long. Trimming left V 8 bases short and J 2 bases short, with 22 bases between. Amplifying from RNA transcripts, the study obtained TCR beta CDR3 regions. HTBI primers were employed in first-round RT-PCR, then a second-round multiplex PCR followed. TCRdb re-called the multiplex PCR reads with MiXCR, one entry per CDR3 protein. In the table there are 200,000 to 300,000 distinct CDR3 sequences, around 45% of which are singletons. The sample originates from a study of Graves' ophthalmopathy and Graves' hyperthyroidism. Points from the study as a whole: Among thyroid clonotypes expanded above 0.001 frequency, most also appeared in blood.

The study enrolled ophthalmopathy donors with moderate-to-severe activity, CAS ≥3, NOSPECS ≥4 and duration under 3 months. Patients were left out if they had other autoimmune diseases, uncontrolled infections, pregnancy or lactation. Sequenced material: peripheral blood. The receptor's source is an adult man with Graves' ophthalmopathy. The rearrangement links TRBV2 to TRBJ2-7; TRBD1 is a possible D gene (6 bases). Here the CDR3 DNA reads TGTGCCAGCTCACCAAGCGGACTCCGGGACACCTACGAGCAGTACTTC. This sequence encodes CASSPSGLRDTYEQYF.